This T cell receptor beta chain was observed in a study of T cell changes during pregnancy in multiple sclerosis. Germline CDR1 and CDR2: GTSNPN and SVGIG (reference sequence). This CDR3 contains 15 residues. V was shortened by 7 bases and J by 0 bases, with 16 bases between the two germline ends. Method: immunoSEQ multiplex PCR; TCRdb's copy keeps in-frame clones and lacks some. The sample lists about 69,000 clones; roughly 90% were seen once. The chain employs TRBV30 and TRBJ2-1; D is possibly TRBD1 (6 bases). The sequences come from CD4+ T cells from peripheral blood mononuclear cells, collected in the third trimester of pregnancy. This receptor was obtained from a female donor in good health, enrolled as a control in a pregnancy study. The chain's CDR3 is CALYGTDSSYNEQFF. In DNA, the CDR3 is TGTGCCTTATACGGTACGGACAGCTCCTACAATGAGCAGTTCTTC.